These 30 T cell receptor beta chains were all obtained from the same sample, sequenced in a study of blood T cell repertoires in COVID-19. Sequencing used immunoSEQ multiplex PCR; TCRdb keeps in-frame clones, though not all of them. The sample shows about 54,000 clones, over 75% of them seen only once. The sequenced sample was peripheral blood. These receptors all stem from a woman aged 40 to 50 with active COVID-19.

The chain has TRBV6-5 and TRBJ2-3, with 8 nucleotides matching TRBD2. The CDR3 is made up of 15 amino acids. V lost 5 bases to trimming and J lost 1 base; unmatched junction nucleotides: 5. Germline V gene data show CDR1 as MNHEY and CDR2 as SVGAGI. In nucleotides, the CDR3 is TGTGCCAGCAGTCGACGTAGCGGGGGCACAGATACGCAGTATTTT. It translates to CASSRRSGGTDTQYF.

This clone showed up just once. This chain links TRBV7-3 with TRBJ2-3; D unclear. From germline, CDR1 is SGHTA and CDR2 FQGTGA. The V and J ends lost 1 base and 6 bases respectively, with 8 bases between them. This CDR3 spans 13 amino acids. Here the CDR3 reads CASSLNIGDTQYF. The CDR3 nucleotides read TGTGCCAGCAGCTTAAATATCGGGGATACGCAGTATTTT.

V usage is TRBV3-1 (or the pseudogene TRBV3-2) and J usage is TRBJ1-4, with 7 bases aligning to TRBD1. CDR1 is LGHDT, CDR2 YNNKEL, per germline (reference sequence). The CDR3 has 15 amino acids. V trimming: 6 bases; J trimming: 2 bases; junction bases outside the gene matches: 6. CDR3 nucleotides: TGTGCCAGCAGACCGACAGGGTCTACTAATGAAAAACTGTTTTTT. As protein: CASRPTGSTNEKLFF.

This rearrangement joins TRBV7-2 to TRBJ2-3, with TRBD2 matching 9 bases. This CDR3 region has 17 residues. Germline lookup yields CDR1 SGHTA and CDR2 FQGNSA. V dropped 0 bases and J dropped 0; count of bases not matched to a gene: 4. CDR3 in amino acids: CASSLASTSGSTDTQYF. DNA for the CDR3: TGTGCCAGCAGCTTAGCGTCCACTAGCGGGAGCACAGATACGCAGTATTTT.

The J gene is TRBJ2-6, the V gene TRBV7-3; D is uncertain. CDR1 is SGHTA and CDR2 is FQGTGA in the germline V gene. Between the trimmed V and J ends, which lost 5 bases and 0 bases, there was a span of 11 bases. The CDR3 length is 16 residues. The CDR3 bases are TGTGCCAGCAGCCCGACCCGGAGCTCTGGGGCCAACGTCCTGACTTTC. Its protein is CASSPTRSSGANVLTF.

This chain joins TRBV4-3 and TRBJ2-1; TRBD2 aligns across 16 bases. Germline lookup yields CDR1 LGHNA and CDR2 YSLEER. CDR3 length equals 15 residues. The V gene end was trimmed by 2 bases and the J gene end by 10 bases; junction bases not matched to a gene: 2. For the CDR3, the DNA is TGCGCCAGCAGCCAAATGGGACTAGCGGGGGGGGAGCAGTTCTTC. This codes for CASSQMGLAGGEQFF.

V is TRBV25-1 and J is TRBJ2-7; 11 bases are a match to TRBD1. The CDR3 runs to 16 residues. The germline gives CDR1 MGHDK, CDR2 SYGVNS. V was clipped by 7 bases and J by 3 bases; unmatched bases: 11. The chain's CDR3 is CASTSSVGTGGYEQYF. The CDR3 coding sequence is TGTGCCAGCACCTCCTCTGTCGGGACAGGGGGCTACGAGCAGTACTTC.

V gene TRBV11-2 combines with J gene TRBJ2-1; D gene ambiguous. Germline lookup yields CDR1 SGHAT and CDR2 FQNNGV. The CDR3 covers 12 residues. Trimming took off 5 bases at V and 6 bases at J, with 8 bases between the two ends. The CDR3 DNA follows: TGTGCCAGCAGCGCGGTAATCAATGAGCAGTTCTTC. Protein product: CASSAVINEQFF.

V and J are TRBV19 and TRBJ2-1, with TRBD2 matching over 10 bases. V shed 5 bases, J shed 4 bases, and the junction held 14 bases outside the gene matches. The CDR3 consists of 18 residues. CDR1 is LNHDA and CDR2 is SQIVND in the germline V gene (reference sequence). This CDR3 reads CASSPTPGAGGPYNEQFF. CDR3 DNA: TGTGCCAGTAGTCCCACTCCTGGAGCGGGGGGGCCTTACAATGAGCAGTTCTTC.

The rearrangement links TRBV29-1 to TRBJ1-1; TRBD1 is a possible D gene (5 bases). The CDR3 length is 13 residues. Germline CDR1 and CDR2: SQVTM and ANQGSEA. V was cut by 6 bases and J by 3 bases, with 14 bases left in between. DNA for the CDR3: TGCAGCGTAAAGACCCGGGGGGACACTGAAGCTTTCTTT. Protein: CSVKTRGDTEAFF.

The chain joins TRBV5-6 to TRBJ1-1; TRBD1 matches 7 bases. V trimming: 2 bases; J trimming: 7 bases; junction bases outside the gene matches: 8. The CDR3 sequence is 14 residues long. Germline V lookup: CDR1 SGHDT, CDR2 YYEEEE. For the CDR3, the DNA is TGTGCCAGCAGCTTTGGAGCAGGGGGTGTTGAAGCTTTCTTT. It is translated as CASSFGAGGVEAFF. Complete variable domain (other parts from reference TRBV5-6 and TRBJ1-1): DAGVTQSPTHLIKTRGQQVTLRCSPKSGHDTVSWYQQALGQGPQFIFQYYEEEERQRGNFPDRFSGHQFPNYSSELNVNALLLGDSALYLCASSFGAGGVEAFFGQGTRLTVV.

The chain combines TRBV6-5 with TRBJ1-1; 12 bases fit TRBD1. V shed 8 bases, J shed 6 bases, and the junction held 10 bases outside the gene matches. Germline values: CDR1 MNHEY, CDR2 SVGAGI. The CDR3 spans 15 residues. CDR3 sequence (DNA): TGTGCCAGCGGGACAGGGGGCGCATCGAAGGCTGAAGCTTTCTTT. It codes for CASGTGGASKAEAFF.

The rearrangement joins TRBV19 to TRBJ2-3, with D possibly matching TRBD2 (5 bases). This CDR3 spans 15 amino acids. Germline-derived CDR1 and CDR2 are LNHDA and SQIVND (reference sequence). V was cut by 1 base and J by 3 bases, with 11 bases left in between. The CDR3: CASSIGAGPTDTQYF. The CDR3 nucleotides read TGTGCCAGTAGTATAGGGGCGGGCCCTACAGATACGCAGTATTTT.

The gene calls are TRBV9 and TRBJ2-3; D is undetermined. The germline V gene has CDR1 SGDLS and CDR2 YYNGEE. V gave up 6 bases and J gave up 0 bases, with 11 bases separating them. The CDR3 loop spans 14 amino acids. This chain's CDR3 is CASTADVSTDTQYF. CDR3 nucleotide sequence: TGTGCCAGCACCGCAGATGTAAGCACAGATACGCAGTATTTT.

This clone came up once. V and J are TRBV7-2 and TRBJ1-5; D is undetermined. V lost 5 bases to trimming and J lost 10 bases, with 18 bases between them. Germline loops: CDR1 SGHTA, CDR2 FQGNSA. This CDR3 comprises 14 residues. DNA of the CDR3: TGTGCCAGCAGCGCAGGACCGCGCTCGGGACCCCAGCATTTT. Translated: CASSAGPRSGPQHF.

The chain uses TRBV11-3 and TRBJ2-5; TRBD2 aligns across 8 bases. This CDR3 comprises 19 residues. Germline V gene lookup returns CDR1 SGHNT and CDR2 YENEEA. With 5 bases clipped from V and 2 bases from J, the junction kept 19 bases outside the gene matches. CDR3 amino acids: CASSGHPPGQRGPQETQYF. The DNA for the CDR3 is TGTGCCAGCAGCGGACACCCCCCGGGGCAGCGGGGGCCACAAGAGACCCAGTACTTC.

CDR3 sequence reads: CASSISQGLGQPQHF. In DNA, the CDR3 is TGTGCCAGCAGTATTTCACAGGGGTTAGGTCAGCCCCAGCATTTT. This sequence joins TRBV27 and TRBJ1-5; 7 bases align to TRBD1. The CDR3 is made up of 15 amino acids. The germline CDR1 and CDR2 sequences are MNHEY and SMNVEV (reference sequence). With 5 bases clipped from V and 6 bases from J, the junction kept 10 bases outside the gene matches.

The gene calls are TRBV7-2 and TRBJ1-3, with D possibly matching TRBD1 (5 bases). Germline values: CDR1 SGHTA, CDR2 FQGNSA. The CDR3 spans 14 residues. The V gene lost 4 bases and the J gene lost 4 bases, with 11 bases spanning the gap. The CDR3 nucleotides are TGTGCCAGCAGCTCCGGGACTCCCGGAAACACCATATATTTT. It encodes CASSSGTPGNTIYF.

This clone appeared a single time. This sequence joins TRBV4-1 and TRBJ1-6, with D unresolved. V lost 1 base, J lost 5 bases, and 6 bases lay in between. CDR1 MGHRA and CDR2 YSYEKL come from the germline V gene. The CDR3 is 14 residues long. The CDR3 region has the DNA TGCGCCAGCAGCCAAGGTCTAAATAATTCACCCCTCCACTTT. Translated, it gives CASSQGLNNSPLHF.

The V and J genes are TRBV2 and TRBJ2-1; TRBD2 matches 10 bases. The CDR3 consists of 15 residues. Looked up from germline, CDR1 is SNHLY and CDR2 is FYNNEI. J was trimmed by 8 bases and V by 8 bases; bases with no gene match: 12. The CDR3 sequence is CASERGSGGNDEQFF. CDR3 sequence (DNA): TGTGCCAGCGAAAGGGGTAGCGGGGGGAACGATGAGCAGTTCTTC.

The chain is built from TRBV7-9 and TRBJ1-2; maybe TRBD1 (6 bases). Germline CDR1 is SEHNR and CDR2 is FQNEAQ (reference sequence). This CDR3 is built from 14 residues. Trimming removed 5 bases at V and 8 bases at J, with 18 bases between. CDR3 in amino acids: CASSPPLTGLGYTF. CDR3 nucleotides: TGTGCCAGCAGCCCCCCCCTAACAGGGTTGGGCTACACCTTC.

The V and J genes are TRBV7-2 and TRBJ2-3, with TRBD2 matching 7 bases. This CDR3 comprises 15 residues. CDR1 and CDR2 (germline): SGHTA, FQGNSA. The J segment lost 5 bases and the V segment lost 8 bases, leaving 13 bases of the junction unmatched. CDR3 region: CASGGRAGARDTQYF. In DNA form, the CDR3 reads TGTGCCAGCGGGGGTAGGGCGGGAGCCAGAGATACGCAGTATTTT. The whole variable domain, remainder taken from reference TRBV7-2 and TRBJ2-3, is GAGVSQSPSNKVTEKGKDVELRCDPISGHTALYWYRQSLGQGLEFLIYFQGNSAPDKSGLPSDRFSAERTGGSVSTLTIQRTQQEDSAVYLCASGGRAGARDTQYFGPGTRLTVL.

The V call is TRBV29-1, the J call TRBJ1-5, with 9 positions matching TRBD1. The CDR3 covers 14 residues. Germline loops: CDR1 SQVTM, CDR2 ANQGSEA. With V trimmed by 6 bases and J by 6 bases, 9 bases remained unmatched. CDR3 bases: TGCAGCGTCGGAGGGACAGGGCTAGGTCAGCCCCAGCATTTT. Translating it yields CSVGGTGLGQPQHF.

The chain couples TRBV6-2 or TRBV6-3 to TRBJ1-1, with a possible D match to TRBD1 (6 bases). This CDR3 spans 16 amino acids. Looked up from germline, CDR1 is MNHEY and CDR2 is SVGEGT. V was shortened by 2 bases and J by 5 bases, with 18 bases between the two germline ends. CDR3 loop: CASSYGGSGGATEAFF. Written as DNA, the CDR3 is TGTGCCAGCAGTTACGGGGGTTCGGGGGGCGCGACTGAAGCTTTCTTT.

The chain links TRBV7-2 to TRBJ1-1; TRBD1 agrees at 7 bases. This CDR3 is built from 15 residues. The germline CDR1 and CDR2 sequences are SGHTA and FQGNSA. With 3 bases clipped from V and 0 bases from J, the junction kept 4 bases outside the gene matches. Here the CDR3 reads CASSFTGALNTEAFF. For the CDR3, the DNA is TGTGCCAGCAGCTTCACAGGGGCGCTGAACACTGAAGCTTTCTTT.

This chain joins TRBV6-2 or TRBV6-3 and TRBJ1-6; a weak D match, TRBD1 (5 bases). The V end lost 5 bases, the J end lost 0 bases, and 17 bases lay between the germline ends. The CDR3 runs 18 residues. Germline lookup yields CDR1 MNHEY and CDR2 SVGEGT. For the CDR3, the DNA is TGTGCCAGCAGTCTCTCCGGGGGGTCGAGCTCCTATAATTCACCCCTCCACTTT. This encodes CASSLSGGSSSYNSPLHF.

V usage is TRBV5-4 and J usage is TRBJ1-1, with D hard to call. The CDR3 runs to 14 residues. Trimming pared 4 bases from V and 0 bases from J, leaving 10 bases between. Germline V CDR1 and CDR2: SGHNT, YYREEE (reference sequence). The DNA of the CDR3 is TGTGCCAGCAGCCGGGGAGGTTTGAACACTGAAGCTTTCTTT. Translating it yields CASSRGGLNTEAFF. The full variable domain, in which reference TRBV5-4 and TRBJ1-1 provide the parts outside the CDR3, is ETGVTQSPTHLIKTRGQQVTLRCSSQSGHNTVSWYQQALGQGPQFIFQYYREEENGRGNFPPRFSGLQFPNYSSELNVNALELDDSALYLCASSRGGLNTEAFFGQGTRLTVV.

V gene TRBV7-3 combines with J gene TRBJ2-1; TRBD1 agrees at 9 bases. The trim removed 2 bases at V and 5 bases at J, leaving 7 bases unmatched. Germline-derived CDR1 and CDR2 are SGHTA and FQGTGA. The CDR3 is made up of 16 amino acids. In DNA, the CDR3 is TGTGCCAGCAGCTTAGTGGGGACAGGGAGGGACAATGAGCAGTTCTTC. Encoded protein: CASSLVGTGRDNEQFF.

This sequence joins TRBV18 and TRBJ1-2; 8 bases match TRBD1. J was trimmed by 4 bases and V by 3 bases; bases with no gene match: 4. Germline values: CDR1 KGHSH, CDR2 LQKENI. The CDR3 is made up of 14 amino acids. The CDR3 region is CASSPGQDFYGYTF. In DNA form, the CDR3 reads TGTGCCAGCTCACCGGGACAGGATTTCTATGGCTACACCTTC.

The J gene is TRBJ2-1, the V gene TRBV7-2; tentative D call: TRBD1 (6 bases). This CDR3 is 16 amino acids long. Germline assignment: CDR1 SGHTA and CDR2 FQGNSA. Trimming stripped 2 bases from V and 4 bases from J, with 15 bases between. The CDR3 spells CASSLFIGQSYNEQFF. CDR3 bases: TGTGCCAGCAGCTTATTTATCGGACAGTCGTACAATGAGCAGTTCTTC.